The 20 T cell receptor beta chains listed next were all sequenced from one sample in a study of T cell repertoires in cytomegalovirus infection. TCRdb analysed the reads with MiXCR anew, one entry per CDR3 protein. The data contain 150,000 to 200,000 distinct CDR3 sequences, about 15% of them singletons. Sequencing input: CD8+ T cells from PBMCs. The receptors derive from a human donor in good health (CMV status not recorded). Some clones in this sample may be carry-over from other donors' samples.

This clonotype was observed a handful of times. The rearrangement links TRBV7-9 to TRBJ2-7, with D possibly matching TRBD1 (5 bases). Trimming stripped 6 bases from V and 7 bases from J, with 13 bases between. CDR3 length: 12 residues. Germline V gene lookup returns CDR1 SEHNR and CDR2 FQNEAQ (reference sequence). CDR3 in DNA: TGTGCCAGCAGTTACCAGGGTGGGGAGCAGTACTTC. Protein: CASSYQGGEQYF.

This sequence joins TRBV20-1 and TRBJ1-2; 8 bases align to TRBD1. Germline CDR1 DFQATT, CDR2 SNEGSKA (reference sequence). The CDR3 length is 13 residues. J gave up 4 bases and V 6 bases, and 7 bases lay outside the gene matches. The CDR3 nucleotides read TGCAGTGCGCCGGACAGGGAGGCCTATGGCTACACCTTC. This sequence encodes CSAPDREAYGYTF.

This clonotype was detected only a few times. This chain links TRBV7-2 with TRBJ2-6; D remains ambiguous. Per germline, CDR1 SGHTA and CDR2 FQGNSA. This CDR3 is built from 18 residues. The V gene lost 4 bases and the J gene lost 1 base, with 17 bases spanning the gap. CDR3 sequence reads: CASSYSRLFRSGANVLTF. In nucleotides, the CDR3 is TGTGCCAGCAGCTACTCCAGACTTTTTAGGTCTGGGGCCAACGTCCTGACTTTC.

The chain's CDR3 is CASSLAGLAQRGEQFF. CDR3 DNA: TGTGCCAGCAGTTTAGCGGGACTAGCGCAACGGGGCGAGCAGTTCTTC. The V and J genes are TRBV28 and TRBJ2-1; 10 bases map to TRBD2. CDR1 is MDHEN, CDR2 SYDVKM, per germline. Trimming removed 2 bases from V and 10 bases from J; junction bases left unmatched: 11. The CDR3 has 16 residues. The entire variable domain, with the rest obtained from reference TRBV28 and TRBJ2-1, is as follows: DVKVTQSSRYLVKRTGEKVFLECVQDMDHENMFWYRQDPGLGLRLIYFSYDVKMKEKGDIPEGYSVSREKKERFSLILESASTNQTSMYLCASSLAGLAQRGEQFFGPGTRLTVL.

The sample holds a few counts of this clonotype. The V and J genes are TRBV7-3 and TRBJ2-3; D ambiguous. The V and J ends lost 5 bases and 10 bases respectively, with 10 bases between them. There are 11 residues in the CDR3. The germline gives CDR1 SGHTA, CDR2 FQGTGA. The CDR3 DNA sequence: TGTGCCAGCAGCCGTTTCCGTGCGCAGTATTTT. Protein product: CASSRFRAQYF.

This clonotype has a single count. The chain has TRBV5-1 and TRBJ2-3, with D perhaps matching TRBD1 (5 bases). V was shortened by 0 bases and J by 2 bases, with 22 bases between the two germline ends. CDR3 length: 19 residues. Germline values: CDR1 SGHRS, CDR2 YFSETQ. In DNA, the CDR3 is TGCGCCAGCAGCTTGGCCGGGCAGGGATCCCCTTTATCCACAGATACGCAGTATTTT. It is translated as CASSLAGQGSPLSTDTQYF.

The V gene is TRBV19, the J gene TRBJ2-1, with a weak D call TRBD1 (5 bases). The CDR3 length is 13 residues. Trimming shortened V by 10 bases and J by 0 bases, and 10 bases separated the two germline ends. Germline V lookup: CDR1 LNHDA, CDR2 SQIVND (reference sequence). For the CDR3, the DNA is TGTGCCATCTCGGACAACTCCTACAATGAGCAGTTCTTC. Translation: CAISDNSYNEQFF. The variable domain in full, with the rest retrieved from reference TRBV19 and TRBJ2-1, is DGGITQSPKYLFRKEGQNVTLSCEQNLNHDAMYWYRQDPGQGLRLIYYSQIVNDFQKGDIAEGYSVSREKKESFPLTVTSAQKNPTAFYLCAISDNSYNEQFFGPGTRLTVL.

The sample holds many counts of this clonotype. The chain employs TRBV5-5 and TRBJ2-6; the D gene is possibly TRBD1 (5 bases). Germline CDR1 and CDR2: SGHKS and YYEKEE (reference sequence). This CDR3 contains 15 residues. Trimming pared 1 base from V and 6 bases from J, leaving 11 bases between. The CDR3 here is CASSLRGLEANVLTF. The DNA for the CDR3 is TGTGCCAGCAGCTTGAGGGGATTAGAGGCCAACGTCCTGACTTTC.

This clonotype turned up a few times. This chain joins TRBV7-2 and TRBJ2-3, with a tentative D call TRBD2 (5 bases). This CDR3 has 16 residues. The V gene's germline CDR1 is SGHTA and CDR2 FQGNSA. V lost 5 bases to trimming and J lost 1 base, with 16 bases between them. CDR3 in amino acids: CASSPGIPRGTDTQYF. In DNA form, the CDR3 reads TGTGCCAGCAGCCCCGGGATCCCAAGGGGCACAGATACGCAGTATTTT.

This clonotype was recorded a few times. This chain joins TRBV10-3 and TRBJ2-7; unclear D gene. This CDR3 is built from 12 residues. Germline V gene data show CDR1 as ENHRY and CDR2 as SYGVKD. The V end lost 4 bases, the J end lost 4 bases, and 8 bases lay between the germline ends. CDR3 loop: CAISANSYEQYF. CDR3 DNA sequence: TGTGCCATCAGTGCCAACAGTTACGAGCAGTACTTC.

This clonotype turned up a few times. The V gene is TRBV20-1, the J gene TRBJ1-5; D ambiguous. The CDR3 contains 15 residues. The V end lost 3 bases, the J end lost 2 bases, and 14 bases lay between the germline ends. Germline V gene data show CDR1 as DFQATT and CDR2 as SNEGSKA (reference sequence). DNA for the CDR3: TGCAGTGCTAGCGGACGGGGTTTTGGCAATCAGCCCCAGCATTTT. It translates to CSASGRGFGNQPQHF.

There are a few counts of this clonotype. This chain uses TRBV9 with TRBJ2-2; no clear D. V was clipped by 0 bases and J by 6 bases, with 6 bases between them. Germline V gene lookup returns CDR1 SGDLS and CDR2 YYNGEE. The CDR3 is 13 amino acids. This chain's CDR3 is CASSVGGAGELFF. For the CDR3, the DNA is TGTGCCAGCAGCGTAGGCGGAGCCGGGGAGCTGTTTTTT. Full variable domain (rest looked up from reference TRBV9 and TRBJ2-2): DSGVTQTPKHLITATGQRVTLRCSPRSGDLSVYWYQQSLDQGLQFLIQYYNGEERAKGNILERFSAQQFPDLHSELNLSSLELGDSALYFCASSVGGAGELFFGEGSRLTVL.

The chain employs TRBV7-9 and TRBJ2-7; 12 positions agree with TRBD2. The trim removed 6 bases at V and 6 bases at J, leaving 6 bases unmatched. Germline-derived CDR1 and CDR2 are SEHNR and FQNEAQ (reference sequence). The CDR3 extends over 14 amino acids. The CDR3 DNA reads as TGTGCCAGCAGGCGACTAGCGGGAGAGGGCGAGCAGTACTTC. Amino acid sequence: CASRRLAGEGEQYF.

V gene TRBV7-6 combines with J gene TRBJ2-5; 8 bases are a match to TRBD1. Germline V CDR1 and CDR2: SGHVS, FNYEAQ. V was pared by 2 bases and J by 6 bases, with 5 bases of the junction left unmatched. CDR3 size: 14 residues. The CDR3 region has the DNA TGTGCCAGCAGCTTATCAGGGGGCGCGAAGACCCAGTACTTC. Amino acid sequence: CASSLSGGAKTQYF.

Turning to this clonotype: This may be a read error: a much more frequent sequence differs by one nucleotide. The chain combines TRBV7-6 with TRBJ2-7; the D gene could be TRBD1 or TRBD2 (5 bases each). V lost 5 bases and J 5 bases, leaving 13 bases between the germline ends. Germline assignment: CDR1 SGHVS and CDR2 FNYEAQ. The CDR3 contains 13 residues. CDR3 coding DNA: TGTGCCAGCAGCAGCCTGGGGACCAACGAGCAGTACTTC. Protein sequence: CASSSLGTNEQYF.

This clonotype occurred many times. The CDR3, as DNA: TGTGCCAGCAGTAGTGGGACAGGGGGCTACAATGAGCAGTTCTTC. Translating gives CASSSGTGGYNEQFF. J is TRBJ2-1 and V is TRBV27; 11 positions match TRBD1. With V trimmed by 5 bases and J by 3 bases, 3 bases remained unmatched. CDR3 size: 15 residues. Germline values: CDR1 MNHEY, CDR2 SMNVEV (reference sequence).

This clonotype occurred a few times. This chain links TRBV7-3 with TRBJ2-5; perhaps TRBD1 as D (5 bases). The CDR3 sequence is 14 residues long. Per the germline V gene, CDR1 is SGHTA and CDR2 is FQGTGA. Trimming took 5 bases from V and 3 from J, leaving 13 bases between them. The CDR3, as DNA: TGTGCCAGCAGCCCCTCGACAGCCAAAGAGACCCAGTACTTC. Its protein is CASSPSTAKETQYF.

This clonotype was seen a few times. DNA of the CDR3: TGTGCCAGCAGTTTCAGAAGGGTGGTTCCTAAAGCTGAAGCTTTCTTT. Protein: CASSFRRVVPKAEAFF. The chain couples TRBV12-3 or TRBV12-4 to TRBJ1-1; D call uncertain. The ends were cut back, 3 bases at V and 6 bases at J, with 20 bases in the middle. The CDR3 has 16 residues.

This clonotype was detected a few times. CDR3 sequence reads: CSARGRGHYSYNEQFF. The CDR3 coding sequence is TGCAGTGCTAGAGGGCGGGGACACTACTCCTACAATGAGCAGTTCTTC. The J gene is TRBJ2-1, the V gene TRBV20-1, with D perhaps given as TRBD1 or TRBD2 (6 bases each). There are 16 residues in the CDR3. Germline CDR1 and CDR2: DFQATT and SNEGSKA (reference sequence). Trimming shortened V by 1 base and J by 0 bases, and 13 bases separated the two germline ends.

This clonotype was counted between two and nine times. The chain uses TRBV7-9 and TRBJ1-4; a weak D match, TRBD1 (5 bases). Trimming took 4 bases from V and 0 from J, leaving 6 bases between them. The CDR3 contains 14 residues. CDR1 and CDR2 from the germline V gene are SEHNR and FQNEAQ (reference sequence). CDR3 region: CASSWGATNEKLFF. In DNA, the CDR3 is TGTGCCAGCAGCTGGGGGGCAACTAATGAAAAACTGTTTTTT.